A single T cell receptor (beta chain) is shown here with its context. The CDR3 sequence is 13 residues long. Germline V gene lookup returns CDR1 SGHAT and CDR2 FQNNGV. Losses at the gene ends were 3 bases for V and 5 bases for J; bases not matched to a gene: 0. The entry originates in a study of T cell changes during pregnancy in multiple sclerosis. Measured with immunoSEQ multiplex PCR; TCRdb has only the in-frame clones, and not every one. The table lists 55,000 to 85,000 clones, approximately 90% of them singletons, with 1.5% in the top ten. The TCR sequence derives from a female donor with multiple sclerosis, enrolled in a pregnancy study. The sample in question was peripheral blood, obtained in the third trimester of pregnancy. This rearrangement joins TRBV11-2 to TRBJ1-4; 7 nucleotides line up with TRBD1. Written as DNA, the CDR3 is TGTGCCAGCAGCTTGGGACAGAATGAAAAACTGTTTTTT. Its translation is CASSLGQNEKLFF.